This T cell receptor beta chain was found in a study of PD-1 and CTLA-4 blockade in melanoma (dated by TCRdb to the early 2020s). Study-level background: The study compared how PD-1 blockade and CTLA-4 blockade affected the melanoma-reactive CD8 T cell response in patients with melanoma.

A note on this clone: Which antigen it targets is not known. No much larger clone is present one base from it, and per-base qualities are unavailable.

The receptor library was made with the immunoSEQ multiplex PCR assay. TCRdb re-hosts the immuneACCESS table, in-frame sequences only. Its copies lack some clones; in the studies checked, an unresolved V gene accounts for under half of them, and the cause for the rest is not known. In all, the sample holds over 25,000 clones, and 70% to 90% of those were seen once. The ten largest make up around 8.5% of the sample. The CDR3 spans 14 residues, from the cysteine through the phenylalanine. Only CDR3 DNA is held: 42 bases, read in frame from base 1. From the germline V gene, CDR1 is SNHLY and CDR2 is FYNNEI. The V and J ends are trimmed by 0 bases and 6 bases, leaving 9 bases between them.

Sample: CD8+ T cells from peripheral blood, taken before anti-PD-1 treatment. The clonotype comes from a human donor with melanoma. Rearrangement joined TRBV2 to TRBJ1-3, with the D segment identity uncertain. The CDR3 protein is CASSEALGVNTIYF. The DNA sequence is TGTGCCAGCAGTGAAGCGCTCGGGGTAAACACCATATATTTT.